The 21 T cell receptor beta chains presented below share a single source sample, sequenced in a study of blood T cell repertoires in COVID-19. The assay was immunoSEQ multiplex PCR, and TCRdb's table has in-frame clones only and misses some. This table has under 300,000 clones, approximately 90% appearing once. The source material was PBMCs or T cells enriched from blood (not recorded which). Receptors were obtained from a woman in her 50s who had recovered from COVID-19.

The rearrangement links TRBV7-9 to TRBJ1-1; D possibly corresponds to TRBD1 (5 bases). This CDR3 spans 13 amino acids. The germline V and J ends were trimmed by 5 bases and 11 bases, with 18 bases remaining between them. Germline-derived CDR1 and CDR2 are SEHNR and FQNEAQ (reference sequence). This CDR3 is CASSQGGAPGAFF. The DNA of the CDR3 is TGTGCCAGCAGCCAGGGCGGGGCCCCCGGGGCTTTCTTT.

V usage is TRBV3-1 (or the pseudogene TRBV3-2) and J usage is TRBJ1-1; D is possibly TRBD1 (5 bases). This CDR3 is 16 amino acids long. Trimming took 4 bases from V and 2 from J, leaving 17 bases between them. Germline CDR1 LGHDT, CDR2 YNNKEL (reference sequence). The CDR3 DNA is TGTGCCAGCAGCCTCGGGACTAAGAGGGCAAACACTGAAGCTTTCTTT. Amino acids: CASSLGTKRANTEAFF.

This CDR3 reads CASRAGSSSRYTQYF. The CDR3 DNA reads as TGTGCCAGCAGAGCCGGGTCCTCAAGTCGGTATACGCAGTATTTT. V usage is TRBV6-5 and J usage is TRBJ2-3; D is unclear. V lost 6 bases and J 7 bases, leaving 20 bases between the germline ends. Germline V gene data show CDR1 as MNHEY and CDR2 as SVGAGI. The CDR3 has 15 amino acids.

This clone was counted a single time. The chain is built from TRBV28 and TRBJ2-3, with D possibly matching TRBD2 (5 bases). The CDR3 length is 16 residues. Germline CDR1 is MDHEN and CDR2 is SYDVKM. V was cut by 5 bases and J by 7 bases, with 22 bases left in between. CDR3 nucleotide sequence: TGTGCCAGCAGTCCAGACCCCATGGGAGTAGGGAATACGCAGTATTTT. The encoded protein is CASSPDPMGVGNTQYF.

V gene TRBV4-2 combines with J gene TRBJ2-7; D is ambiguous. The CDR3 covers 15 residues. V lost 1 base and J lost 6, with 16 bases in between. Germline assignment: CDR1 LGHNA and CDR2 YNFKEQ. For the CDR3, the DNA is TGTGCCAGCAGCCAAGTTCAGGCTGCAACCAGCGAGCAGTACTTC. Residues: CASSQVQAATSEQYF.

The V gene is TRBV10-3, the J gene TRBJ1-1; D is unclear. Per the germline V gene, CDR1 is ENHRY and CDR2 is SYGVKD. V dropped 3 bases and J dropped 6 bases, with 5 bases sitting between them. CDR3 length equals 11 residues. The CDR3 loop is CAISDASEAFF. In nucleotides, the CDR3 is TGTGCCATCAGTGATGCGTCTGAAGCTTTCTTT.

This clone came up a few times. The chain carries TRBV28 and TRBJ1-1; D not certain. This CDR3 contains 15 residues. The V gene lost 7 bases and the J gene lost 1 base, with 16 bases spanning the gap. Germline CDR1 and CDR2: MDHEN and SYDVKM. CDR3 sequence: CASTTTWPRNTEAFF. In nucleotides, the CDR3 is TGTGCCAGCACCACGACTTGGCCGCGGAACACTGAAGCTTTCTTT.

CDR3 loop: CSVVRTSGRLNTGELFF. For the CDR3, the DNA is TGCAGCGTTGTAAGGACTAGCGGGAGGTTAAACACCGGGGAGCTGTTTTTT. The V call is TRBV29-1, the J call TRBJ2-2, with 14 bases that match TRBD2. Germline CDR1 reads SQVTM; CDR2 reads ANQGSEA. J was trimmed by 2 bases and V by 4 bases; bases with no gene match: 6. The CDR3 runs 17 residues.

The genes are TRBV14 and TRBJ2-7, with D possibly matching TRBD1 (5 bases). Trimming cost V 1 base and J 3 bases, with 10 bases left between them. Per germline, CDR1 SGHDN and CDR2 FVKESK. This CDR3 contains 14 residues. The CDR3 DNA follows: TGTGCCAGCAGCCAAGCCAGGGCCAGCTACGAGCAGTACTTC. It yields the protein CASSQARASYEQYF.

The CDR3: CASSPGTGGSYEQYF. The CDR3 nucleotides read TGTGCCAGCAGTCCGGGGACAGGGGGGTCCTACGAGCAGTACTTC. The chain recombines TRBV27 with TRBJ2-7; TRBD1 matches at 11 bases. Germline lookup yields CDR1 MNHEY and CDR2 SMNVEV (reference sequence). The CDR3 is made up of 15 amino acids. V shed 5 bases and J 1 base; nucleotides not matched to a gene: 4.

CDR3 loop: CASSVMTGSAEAFF. DNA for the CDR3: TGTGCCAGCAGCGTCATGACAGGCAGCGCTGAAGCTTTCTTT. V is TRBV9 and J is TRBJ1-1; a possible D gene is TRBD1 (6 bases). Looked up from germline, CDR1 is SGDLS and CDR2 is YYNGEE. The CDR3 runs 14 residues. V dropped 2 bases and J dropped 6 bases, with 14 bases sitting between them.

The V call is TRBV25-1, the J call TRBJ2-1; 9 positions match TRBD2. Germline CDR1 is MGHDK and CDR2 is SYGVNS. There are 17 residues in the CDR3. V dropped 0 bases and J dropped 9; count of bases not matched to a gene: 12. CDR3 protein: CASSEYSGAGGPVEQFF. For the CDR3, the DNA is TGTGCCAGCAGTGAATATAGTGGGGCGGGAGGGCCGGTTGAGCAGTTCTTC.

V is TRBV27 and J is TRBJ1-1; D may be TRBD1 (5 bases). CDR1 and CDR2 from the germline V gene are MNHEY and SMNVEV (reference sequence). This CDR3 is built from 13 residues. V lost 6 bases and J lost 1, with 9 bases in between. The CDR3 DNA is TGTGCCAGCAGATTTACAGGGAACACTGAAGCTTTCTTT. Its translation: CASRFTGNTEAFF.

This clone was detected only a few times. The genes are TRBV28 and TRBJ1-1, with TRBD1 matching 8 bases. CDR1 MDHEN and CDR2 SYDVKM come from the germline V gene. There are 15 residues in the CDR3. With 7 bases clipped from V and 6 bases from J, the junction kept 13 bases outside the gene matches. CDR3 loop: CASNDRGKIRPEAFF. CDR3 nucleotide sequence: TGTGCCAGCAATGACAGGGGTAAGATTCGCCCTGAAGCTTTCTTT.

The chain couples TRBV7-3 to TRBJ2-2; 8 bases line up with TRBD2. The CDR3 loop spans 16 amino acids. Germline CDR1 is SGHTA and CDR2 is FQGTGA. After removal of 5 bases from V and 8 bases from J, the junction contained 13 bases not matched to a gene. The CDR3 sequence is CASSGAGGPLTGELFF. CDR3 in DNA: TGTGCCAGCAGCGGGGCGGGGGGACCGCTAACTGGGGAGCTGTTTTTT. Looking up the rest from reference TRBV7-3 and TRBJ2-2 gives the full variable domain: GAGVSQTPSNKVTEKGKYVELRCDPISGHTALYWYRQSLGQGPEFLIYFQGTGAADDSGLPNDRFFAVRPEGSVSTLKIQRTERGDSAVYLCASSGAGGPLTGELFFGEGSRLTVL.

The rearrangement joins TRBV25-1 to TRBJ2-1; 8 nucleotides align to TRBD1. Germline V gene lookup returns CDR1 MGHDK and CDR2 SYGVNS. The V and J ends lost 4 bases and 8 bases, in that order; junction bases with no gene match: 13. CDR3 length: 16 residues. The CDR3 protein is CASSGETGVRVDEQFF. The CDR3 nucleotides read TGTGCCAGCAGTGGAGAGACAGGGGTCAGGGTCGATGAGCAGTTCTTC.

The CDR3 region has the DNA TGTGCCGTAAGTGAGGGACTGACCTACAATGAGCAGTTCTTC. Translation: CAVSEGLTYNEQFF. The rearrangement links TRBV6-5 to TRBJ2-1, with D possibly TRBD2 on 6 matching bases. CDR3 length equals 14 residues. V gave up 11 bases and J gave up 2 bases, with 16 bases separating them. Per the germline V gene, CDR1 is MNHEY and CDR2 is SVGAGI.

The table lists this clone with a count of one. The chain combines TRBV5-1 with TRBJ1-1; TRBD1 agrees at 8 bases. CDR3 length: 16 amino acids. Germline-derived CDR1 and CDR2 are SGHRS and YFSETQ. Trimming cost V 1 base and J 2 bases; bases outside gene matches: 7. CDR3 in amino acids: CASSLTDRVGNTEAFF. The CDR3 nucleotides read TGCGCCAGCAGCTTGACGGACAGGGTCGGAAACACTGAAGCTTTCTTT.

This sequence joins TRBV24-1 and TRBJ2-3, with D tentatively TRBD1 (6 bases). The CDR3 is made up of 16 amino acids. V was pared by 0 bases and J by 8 bases, with 17 bases between. Germline V gene data show CDR1 as KGHDR and CDR2 as SFDVKD. CDR3 in amino acids: CATSDLLQGKQGTQYF. CDR3 DNA sequence: TGTGCCACCAGTGATTTGCTACAGGGAAAACAGGGTACGCAGTATTTT.

This chain joins TRBV21-1 and TRBJ1-2. TRBV21-1 is termed a pseudogene. The length of the CDR3 is 11 residues. CDR3 sequence (DNA): TGTGCCAGCAGCAAAGGGACGGGATACACCTTC. Its protein is CASSKGTGYTF.

The chain employs TRBV28 and TRBJ2-1; TRBD2 aligns across 11 bases. The CDR3 is 13 amino acids. V trimming: 6 bases; J trimming: 6 bases; junction bases outside the gene matches: 1. CDR1 is MDHEN and CDR2 is SYDVKM in the germline V gene. The CDR3 is CASRLAGANEQFF. The DNA for the CDR3 is TGTGCCAGCAGACTAGCGGGAGCCAATGAGCAGTTCTTC. Full variable domain (rest looked up from reference TRBV28 and TRBJ2-1): DVKVTQSSRYLVKRTGEKVFLECVQDMDHENMFWYRQDPGLGLRLIYFSYDVKMKEKGDIPEGYSVSREKKERFSLILESASTNQTSMYLCASRLAGANEQFFGPGTRLTVL.